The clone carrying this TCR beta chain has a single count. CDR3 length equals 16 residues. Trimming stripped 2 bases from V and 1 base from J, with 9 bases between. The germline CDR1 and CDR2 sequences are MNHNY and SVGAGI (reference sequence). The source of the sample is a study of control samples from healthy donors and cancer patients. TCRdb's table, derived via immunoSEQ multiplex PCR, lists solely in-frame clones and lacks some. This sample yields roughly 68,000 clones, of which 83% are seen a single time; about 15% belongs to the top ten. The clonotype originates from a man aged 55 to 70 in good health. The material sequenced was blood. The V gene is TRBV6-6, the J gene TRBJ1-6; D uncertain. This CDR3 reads CASSYGPGSYNSPLHF. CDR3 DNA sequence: TGTGCCAGCAGTTACGGCCCGGGATCCTATAATTCACCCCTCCACTTT.